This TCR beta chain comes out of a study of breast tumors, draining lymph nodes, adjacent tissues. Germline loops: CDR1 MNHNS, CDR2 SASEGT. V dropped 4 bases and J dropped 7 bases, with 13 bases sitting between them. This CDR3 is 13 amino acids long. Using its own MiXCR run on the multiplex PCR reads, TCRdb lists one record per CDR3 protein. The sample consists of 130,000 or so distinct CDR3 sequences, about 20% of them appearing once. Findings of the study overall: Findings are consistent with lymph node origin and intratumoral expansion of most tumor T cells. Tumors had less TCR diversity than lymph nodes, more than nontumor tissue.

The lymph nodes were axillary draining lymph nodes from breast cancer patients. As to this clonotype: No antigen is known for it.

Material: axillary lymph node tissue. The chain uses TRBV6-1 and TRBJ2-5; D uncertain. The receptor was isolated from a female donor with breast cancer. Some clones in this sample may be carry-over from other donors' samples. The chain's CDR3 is CASSVTFPGTQYF. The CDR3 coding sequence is TGTGCCAGCAGTGTTACATTTCCAGGGACCCAGTACTTC.